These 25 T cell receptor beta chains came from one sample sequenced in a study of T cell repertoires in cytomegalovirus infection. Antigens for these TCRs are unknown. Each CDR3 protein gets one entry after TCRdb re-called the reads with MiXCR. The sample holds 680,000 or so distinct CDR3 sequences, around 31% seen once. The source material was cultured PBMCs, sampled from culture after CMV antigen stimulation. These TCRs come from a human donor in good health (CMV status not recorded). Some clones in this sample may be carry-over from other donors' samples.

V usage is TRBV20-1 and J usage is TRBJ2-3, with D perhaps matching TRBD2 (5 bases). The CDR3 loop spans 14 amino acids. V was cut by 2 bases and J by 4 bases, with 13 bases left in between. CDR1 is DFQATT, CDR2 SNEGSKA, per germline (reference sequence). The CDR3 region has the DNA TGCAGTGCTAGACCCCTCCAGAGGGCAGATACGCAGTATTTT. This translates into CSARPLQRADTQYF.

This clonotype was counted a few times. Written as DNA, the CDR3 is TGTGCCAGCTTCCCTTACAGGCCCACTAATGAAAAACTGTTTTTT. Its translation: CASFPYRPTNEKLFF. V is TRBV12-3 or TRBV12-4 and J is TRBJ1-4; tentative D call: TRBD1 (5 bases). Trimming pared 8 bases from V and 2 bases from J, leaving 15 bases between. The CDR3 totals 15 residues.

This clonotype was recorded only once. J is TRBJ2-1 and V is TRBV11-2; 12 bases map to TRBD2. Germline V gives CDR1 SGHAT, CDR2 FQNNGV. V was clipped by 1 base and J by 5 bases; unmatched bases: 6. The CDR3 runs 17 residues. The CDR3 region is CASSLVPGLAGNNEQFF. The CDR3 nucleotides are TGTGCCAGCAGCTTAGTACCCGGACTAGCGGGGAACAATGAGCAGTTCTTC.

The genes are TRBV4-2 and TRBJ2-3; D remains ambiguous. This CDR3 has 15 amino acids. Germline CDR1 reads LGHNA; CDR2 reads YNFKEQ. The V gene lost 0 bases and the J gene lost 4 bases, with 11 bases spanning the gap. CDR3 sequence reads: CASSQESQRADTQYF. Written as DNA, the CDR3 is TGTGCCAGCAGCCAAGAAAGCCAGCGCGCAGATACGCAGTATTTT.

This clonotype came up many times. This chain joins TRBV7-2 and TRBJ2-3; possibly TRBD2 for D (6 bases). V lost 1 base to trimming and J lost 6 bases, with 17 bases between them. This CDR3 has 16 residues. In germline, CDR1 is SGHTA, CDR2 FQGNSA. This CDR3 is CASSLGSAGGRDTQYF. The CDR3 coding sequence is TGTGCCAGCAGCTTAGGTTCGGCCGGAGGGCGGGATACGCAGTATTTT.

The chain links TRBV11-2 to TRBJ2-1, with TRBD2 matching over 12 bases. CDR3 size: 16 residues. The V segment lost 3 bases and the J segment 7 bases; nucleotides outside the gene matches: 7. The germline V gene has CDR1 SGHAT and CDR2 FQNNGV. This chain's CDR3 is CASSLSPSGRANEQFF. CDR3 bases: TGTGCCAGCAGCTTGTCGCCTAGCGGGAGGGCGAATGAGCAGTTCTTC.

CDR3 amino acids: CSARTGSSGNTIYF. The DNA of the CDR3 is TGCAGTGCCAGGACAGGGAGCTCTGGAAACACCATATATTTT. The chain links TRBV20-1 to TRBJ1-3; 8 bases fit TRBD1. This CDR3 is 14 amino acids long. Germline lookup yields CDR1 DFQATT and CDR2 SNEGSKA (reference sequence). V shed 6 bases, J shed 0 bases, and the junction held 4 bases outside the gene matches.

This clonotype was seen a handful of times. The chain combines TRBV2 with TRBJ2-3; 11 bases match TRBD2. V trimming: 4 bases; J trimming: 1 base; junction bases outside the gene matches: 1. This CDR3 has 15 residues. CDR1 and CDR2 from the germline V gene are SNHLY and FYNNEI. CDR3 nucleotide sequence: TGTGCCAGCAGTGCGACTAGCGGGGGCACAGATACGCAGTATTTT. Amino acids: CASSATSGGTDTQYF.

The CDR3 is CASSTGTSLPGANVLTF. The CDR3 nucleotides are TGTGCCAGTAGTACTGGGACTAGCCTCCCCGGGGCCAACGTCCTGACTTTC. This chain links TRBV19 with TRBJ2-6; 9 bases align to TRBD2. CDR3 length: 17 residues. V was pared by 4 bases and J by 4 bases, with 8 bases of the junction left unmatched. Per the germline V gene, CDR1 is LNHDA and CDR2 is SQIVND (reference sequence). Variable domain in full (rest from reference TRBV19 and TRBJ2-6): DGGITQSPKYLFRKEGQNVTLSCEQNLNHDAMYWYRQDPGQGLRLIYYSQIVNDFQKGDIAEGYSVSREKKESFPLTVTSAQKNPTAFYLCASSTGTSLPGANVLTFGAGSRLTVL.

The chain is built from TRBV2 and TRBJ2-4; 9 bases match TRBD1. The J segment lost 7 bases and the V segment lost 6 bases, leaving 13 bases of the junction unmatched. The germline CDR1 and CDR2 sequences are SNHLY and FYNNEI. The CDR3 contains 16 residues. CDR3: CASRQSRTGAKNIQYF. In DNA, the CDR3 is TGTGCCAGCAGGCAATCCCGGACAGGGGCGAAGAACATTCAGTACTTC.

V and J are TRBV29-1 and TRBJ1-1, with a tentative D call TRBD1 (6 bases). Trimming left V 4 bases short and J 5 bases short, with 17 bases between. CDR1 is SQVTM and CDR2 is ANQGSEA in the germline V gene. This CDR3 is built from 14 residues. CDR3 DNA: TGCAGCGTTGTGGGGGGCGGTTCGATAACTGAAGCTTTCTTT. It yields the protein CSVVGGGSITEAFF.

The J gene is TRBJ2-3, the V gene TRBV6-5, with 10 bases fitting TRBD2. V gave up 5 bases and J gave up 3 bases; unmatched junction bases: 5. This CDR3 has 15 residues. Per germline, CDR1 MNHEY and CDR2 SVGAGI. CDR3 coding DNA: TGTGCCAGCAGTCCCGGACTAGCGGAAACAGATACGCAGTATTTT. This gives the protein CASSPGLAETDTQYF.

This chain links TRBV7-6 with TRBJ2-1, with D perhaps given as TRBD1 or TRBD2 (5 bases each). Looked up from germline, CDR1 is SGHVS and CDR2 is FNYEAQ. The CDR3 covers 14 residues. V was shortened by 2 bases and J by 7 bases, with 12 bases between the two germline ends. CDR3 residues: CASSLTGGGNEQFF. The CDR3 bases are TGTGCCAGCAGCTTAACAGGAGGAGGAAATGAGCAGTTCTTC.

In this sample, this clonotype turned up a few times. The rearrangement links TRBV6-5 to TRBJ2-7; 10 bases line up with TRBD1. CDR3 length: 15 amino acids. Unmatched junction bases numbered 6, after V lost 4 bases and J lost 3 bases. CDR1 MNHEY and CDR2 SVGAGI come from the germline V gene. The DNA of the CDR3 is TGTGCCAGCAGTTTATCCGGGACAGGGGACTACGAGCAGTACTTC. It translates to CASSLSGTGDYEQYF.

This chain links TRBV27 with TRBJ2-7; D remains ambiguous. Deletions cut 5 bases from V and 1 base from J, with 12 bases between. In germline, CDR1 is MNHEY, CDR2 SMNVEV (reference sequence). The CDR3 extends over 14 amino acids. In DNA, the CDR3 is TGTGCCAGCAGTCCCCGGCCTGATTCCTACGAGCAGTACTTC. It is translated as CASSPRPDSYEQYF.

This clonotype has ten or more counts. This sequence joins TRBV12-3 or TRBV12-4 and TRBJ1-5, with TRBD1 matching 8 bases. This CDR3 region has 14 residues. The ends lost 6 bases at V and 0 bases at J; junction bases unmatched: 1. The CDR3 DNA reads TGTGCCAGCAGGGGGACAGGTAGCAATCAGCCCCAGCATTTT. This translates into CASRGTGSNQPQHF.

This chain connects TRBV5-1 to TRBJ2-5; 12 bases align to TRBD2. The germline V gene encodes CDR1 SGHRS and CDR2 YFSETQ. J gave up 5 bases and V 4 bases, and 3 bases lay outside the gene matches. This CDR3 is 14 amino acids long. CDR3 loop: CASSGTSGYETQYF. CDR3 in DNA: TGCGCCAGCAGCGGGACTAGCGGGTATGAGACCCAGTACTTC. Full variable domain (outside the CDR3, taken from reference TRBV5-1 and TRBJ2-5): KAGVTQTPRYLIKTRGQQVTLSCSPISGHRSVSWYQQTPGQGLQFLFEYFSETQRNKGNFPGRFSGRQFSNSRSEMNVSTLELGDSALYLCASSGTSGYETQYFGPGTRLLVL.

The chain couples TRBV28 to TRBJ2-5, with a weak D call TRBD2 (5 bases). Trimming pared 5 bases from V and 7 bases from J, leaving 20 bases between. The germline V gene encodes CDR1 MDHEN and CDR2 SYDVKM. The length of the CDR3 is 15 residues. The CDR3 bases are TGTGCCAGCAGTCTTCTACTTCCCCCCGGAGGGACCCAGTACTTC. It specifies CASSLLLPPGGTQYF.

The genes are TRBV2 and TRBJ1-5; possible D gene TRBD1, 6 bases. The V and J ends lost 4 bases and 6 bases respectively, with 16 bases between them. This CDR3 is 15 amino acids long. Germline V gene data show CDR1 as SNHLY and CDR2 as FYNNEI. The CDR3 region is CASSGEQGSFQPQHF. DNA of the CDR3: TGTGCCAGCAGTGGTGAACAGGGAAGTTTTCAGCCCCAGCATTTT.

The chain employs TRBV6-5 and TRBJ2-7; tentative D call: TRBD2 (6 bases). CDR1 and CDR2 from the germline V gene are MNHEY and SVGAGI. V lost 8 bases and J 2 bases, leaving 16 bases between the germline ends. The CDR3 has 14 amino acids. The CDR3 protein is CASRDAGRTYEQYF. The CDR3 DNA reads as TGTGCCAGCCGTGATGCCGGGAGAACCTACGAGCAGTACTTC.

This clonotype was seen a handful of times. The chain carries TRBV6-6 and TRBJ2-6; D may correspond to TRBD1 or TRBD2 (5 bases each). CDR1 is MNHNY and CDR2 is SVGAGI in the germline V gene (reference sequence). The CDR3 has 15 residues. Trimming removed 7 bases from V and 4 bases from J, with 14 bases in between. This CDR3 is CASTYPGAGANVLTF. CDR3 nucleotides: TGTGCCAGCACCTACCCCGGGGCGGGGGCCAACGTCCTGACTTTC.

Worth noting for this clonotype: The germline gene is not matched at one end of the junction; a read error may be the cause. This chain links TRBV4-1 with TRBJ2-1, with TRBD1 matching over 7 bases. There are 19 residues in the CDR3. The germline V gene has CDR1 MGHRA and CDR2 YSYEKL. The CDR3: CASSQDVRGRYSPYNEQFF. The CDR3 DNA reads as TGTGCCAGCAGCCAAGATGTGAGGGGGCGATACAGCCCCTACAATGAGCAGTTCTTC.

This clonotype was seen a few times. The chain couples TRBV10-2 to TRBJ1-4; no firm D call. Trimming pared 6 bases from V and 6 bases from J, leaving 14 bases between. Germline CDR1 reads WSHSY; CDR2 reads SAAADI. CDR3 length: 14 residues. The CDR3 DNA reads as TGCGCCAGCAGACTCCCCTACAAGGATGAAAAACTGTTTTTT. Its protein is CASRLPYKDEKLFF.

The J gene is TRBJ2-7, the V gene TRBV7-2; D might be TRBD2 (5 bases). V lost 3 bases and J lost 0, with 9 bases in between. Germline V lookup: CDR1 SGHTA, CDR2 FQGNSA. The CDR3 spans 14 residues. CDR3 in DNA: TGTGCCAGCAGCTTCGAGGGAACCTCCTACGAGCAGTACTTC. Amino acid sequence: CASSFEGTSYEQYF.

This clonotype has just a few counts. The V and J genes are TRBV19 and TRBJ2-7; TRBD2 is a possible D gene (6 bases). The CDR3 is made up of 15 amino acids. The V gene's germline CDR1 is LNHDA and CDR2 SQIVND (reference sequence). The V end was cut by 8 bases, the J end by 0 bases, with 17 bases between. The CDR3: CASAAGKGDSYEQYF. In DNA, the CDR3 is TGTGCCAGTGCCGCGGGGAAGGGAGACTCCTACGAGCAGTACTTC.